The text below deals with one T cell receptor beta chain. The source of the sample is a study of OX40 agonist ivuxolimab in advanced cancers. Whole-study context: Partial responses were recorded for three patients, including one with hepatocellular carcinoma and two with cutaneous melanoma.

Clones were sequenced by immunoSEQ multiplex PCR, and TCRdb holds only the in-frame ones, with some missing. Of some 90,000 clones listed, over 75% are singletons. Here the sequenced sample was CD4+ or CD8+ T cells sorted from blood, taken in a trial of the OX40 agonist ivuxolimab. The sequence was collected from an adult with an advanced solid tumor such as melanoma, head and neck, liver or kidney cancer.

The CDR3 region has the DNA TGTGCCAGCAGCGCCCGATATAGCAATCAGCCCCAGCATTTT. Amino acid sequence: CASSARYSNQPQHF. V usage is TRBV7-2 and J usage is TRBJ1-5; no clear D gene. Deletions cut 5 bases from V and 0 bases from J, with 8 bases between. Germline V gene lookup returns CDR1 SGHTA and CDR2 FQGNSA. The CDR3 consists of 14 residues.